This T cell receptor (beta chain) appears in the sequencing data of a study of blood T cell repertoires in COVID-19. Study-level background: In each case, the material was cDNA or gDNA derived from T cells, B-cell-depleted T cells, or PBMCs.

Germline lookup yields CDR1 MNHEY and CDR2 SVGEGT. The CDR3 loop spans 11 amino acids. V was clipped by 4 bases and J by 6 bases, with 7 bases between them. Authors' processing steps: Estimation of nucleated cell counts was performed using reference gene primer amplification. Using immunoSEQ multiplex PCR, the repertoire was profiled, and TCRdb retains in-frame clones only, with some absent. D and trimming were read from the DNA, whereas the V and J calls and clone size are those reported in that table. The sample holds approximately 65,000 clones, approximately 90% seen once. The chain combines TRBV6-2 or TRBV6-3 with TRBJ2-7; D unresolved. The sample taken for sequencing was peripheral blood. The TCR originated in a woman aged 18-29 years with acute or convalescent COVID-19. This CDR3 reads CASSSFGEQYF. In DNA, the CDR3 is TGTGCCAGCAGTTCTTTCGGCGAGCAGTACTTC.